What follows are 9 T cell receptor beta chains derived from one specimen sequenced in a study of graft-versus-host responses after intestinal transplantation. Libraries were prepared by immunoSEQ multiplex PCR; TCRdb keeps only in-frame clonotypes and omits some of them. The repertoire holds fewer than 95,000 clones, with 94% as singletons. The antigens of these receptors remain unknown. The sequenced sample was unstimulated CD4+ T cells sorted from spleen or lymph node cells, obtained before transplant. These TCRs come from a human donor who was the organ donor for an intestinal transplant.

This clone was picked up one time. V usage is TRBV6-1 and J usage is TRBJ2-7, with 9 bases fitting TRBD2. The CDR3 has 14 amino acids. Germline CDR1 and CDR2: MNHNS and SASEGT. The ends lost 6 bases at V and 6 bases at J; junction bases unmatched: 9. CDR3 coding DNA: TGTGCCAGCAGGAACATAGCGGGGGCTGTCGAGCAGTACTTC. Its translation: CASRNIAGAVEQYF.

The chain combines TRBV5-4 with TRBJ1-1, with a tentative D call TRBD1 (6 bases). The CDR3 extends over 20 amino acids. Germline V CDR1 and CDR2: SGHNT, YYREEE (reference sequence). V was cut by 0 bases and J by 1 base, with 25 bases left in between. As DNA, the CDR3 is TGTGCCAGCAGCTTGGTATACTTCGGGGGCGGGTATTACGAGAACACTGAAGCTTTCTTT. Its protein product is CASSLVYFGGGYYENTEAFF.

The chain combines TRBV19 with TRBJ1-2, with 8 positions matching TRBD1. Germline-derived CDR1 and CDR2 are LNHDA and SQIVND (reference sequence). The CDR3 runs 11 residues. Germline trimming cut 6 bases from V and 6 bases from J; bases unmatched to any gene: 0. In nucleotides, the CDR3 is TGTGCCAGTAGACAGGGGGATGGCTACACCTTC. It specifies CASRQGDGYTF.

The J gene is TRBJ2-3, the V gene TRBV11-2; D gene ambiguous. V was cut by 1 base and J by 0 bases, with 2 bases left in between. Germline V gives CDR1 SGHAT, CDR2 FQNNGV. This CDR3 is 13 amino acids long. CDR3: CASSLVSTDTQYF. As DNA, the CDR3 is TGTGCCAGCAGCTTAGTCAGCACAGATACGCAGTATTTT.

The gene calls are TRBV2 and TRBJ2-2; TRBD1 matches 7 bases. CDR3 length: 16 amino acids. J lost 1 base, V lost 4 bases, and 6 bases had no gene match. In germline, CDR1 is SNHLY, CDR2 FYNNEI. The CDR3 coding sequence is TGTGCCAGCAGTGTTTTCGGGACAGAGAACACCGGGGAGCTGTTTTTT. Translating it yields CASSVFGTENTGELFF.

V is TRBV13 and J is TRBJ2-7, with D perhaps given as TRBD1 or TRBD2 (6 bases each). CDR1 is PRHDT and CDR2 is FYEKMQ in the germline V gene (reference sequence). The CDR3 has 15 residues. Trimming removed 1 base at V and 2 bases at J, with 12 bases between. CDR3 region: CASSLEPGAPYEQYF. DNA for the CDR3: TGTGCCAGCAGCTTAGAACCGGGGGCTCCCTACGAGCAGTACTTC.

The V call is TRBV7-2, the J call TRBJ2-1; D gene ambiguous. The CDR3 totals 11 residues. Trimming removed 3 bases at V and 9 bases at J, with 6 bases between. Germline V gives CDR1 SGHTA, CDR2 FQGNSA. The CDR3 coding sequence is TGTGCCAGCAGCTTGGCAGTTGAGCAGTTCTTC. Its protein is CASSLAVEQFF.

This chain links TRBV5-4 with TRBJ1-3; D is perhaps TRBD1 (6 bases). The CDR3 has 15 amino acids. V dropped 3 bases and J dropped 1 base, with 11 bases sitting between them. CDR1 SGHNT and CDR2 YYREEE come from the germline V gene (reference sequence). DNA for the CDR3: TGTGCCAGCAGCTCCACACAGGGTTCTGGAAACACCATATATTTT. This gives the protein CASSSTQGSGNTIYF.

The V gene is TRBV7-3, the J gene TRBJ2-5, with D possibly called TRBD1 or TRBD2 (5 bases each). Deletions cut 0 bases from V and 2 bases from J, with 10 bases between. The CDR3 runs 15 residues. The germline V gene encodes CDR1 SGHTA and CDR2 FQGTGA. The CDR3 reads CASSLTMGVQETQYF. CDR3 nucleotides: TGTGCCAGCAGCTTAACGATGGGGGTTCAAGAGACCCAGTACTTC.